The clone carrying this T cell receptor (beta chain) was recorded only once. The data derive from a study of blood T cell repertoires in COVID-19. Participants were aged about 18 to 90 years from roughly 25 US areas. Recovered Cohort 3 donors showed two negative PCRs, clearance, or symptom resolution. Here immunoSEQ multiplex PCR was the method, and the copy in TCRdb shows in-frame clones only, minus some. Here the sample spans about 240,000 clones, 85% to 90% being singletons. This CDR3 contains 15 residues. Germline V gene sequence: CDR1 MNHEY, CDR2 SMNVEV (reference sequence). V lost 6 bases, J lost 3 bases, and 8 bases stayed unmatched.

The chain links TRBV27 to TRBJ2-1; TRBD1 agrees at 7 bases. The clonotype comes from a woman in her thirties who had recovered from COVID-19. The sample was PBMCs or T cells enriched from blood (not recorded which). The CDR3 DNA is TGTGCCAGCAGCCCCGACAGGGCCGGCTACAATGAGCAGTTCTTC. As protein: CASSPDRAGYNEQFF.